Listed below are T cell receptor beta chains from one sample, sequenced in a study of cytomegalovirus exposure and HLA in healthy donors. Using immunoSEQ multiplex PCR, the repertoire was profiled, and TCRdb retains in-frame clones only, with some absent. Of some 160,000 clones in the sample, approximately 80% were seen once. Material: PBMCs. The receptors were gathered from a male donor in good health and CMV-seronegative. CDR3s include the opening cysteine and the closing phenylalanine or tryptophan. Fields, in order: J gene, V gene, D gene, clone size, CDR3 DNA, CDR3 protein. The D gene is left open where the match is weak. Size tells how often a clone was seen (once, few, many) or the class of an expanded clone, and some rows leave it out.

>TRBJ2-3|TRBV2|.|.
TGTGCCAGCAGCATAGAGAGCACAGATACGCAGTATTTT
CASSIESTDTQYF
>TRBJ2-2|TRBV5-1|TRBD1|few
TGCGCCAGCAGCTTGCAGGGGGTTAACACCGGGGAGCTGTTTTTT
CASSLQGVNTGELFF
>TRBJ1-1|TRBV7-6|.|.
TGTGCCAGCAGCGCTTGGACAGAGCCTAACACTGAAGCTTTCTTT
CASSAWTEPNTEAFF
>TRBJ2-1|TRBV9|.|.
TGTGCCAGCAGCGGGGCGGGGATGAGCAATGAGCAGTTCTTC
CASSGAGMSNEQFF
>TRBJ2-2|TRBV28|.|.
TGTGCCAGCACAGACATGAACACCGGGGAGCTGTTTTTT
CASTDMNTGELFF
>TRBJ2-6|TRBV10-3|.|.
TGTGCCATCCGCCAGGGATATCTCTCTGGGGCCAACGTCCTGACTTTC
CAIRQGYLSGANVLTF
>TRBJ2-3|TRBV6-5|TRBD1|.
TGTGCCAGCAGTTACTCAGGGGGCCCGGGCACAGATACGCAGTATTTT
CASSYSGGPGTDTQYF
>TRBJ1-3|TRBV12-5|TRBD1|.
TGTGCTAGTGGTTTGGACAGGGGGCTTGTAGGAAACACCATATATTTT
CASGLDRGLVGNTIYF
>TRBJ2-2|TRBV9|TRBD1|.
TGTGCCAGCAGCGGAGATCGACAGGGGAAGAACACCGGGGAGCTGTTTTTT
CASSGDRQGKNTGELFF
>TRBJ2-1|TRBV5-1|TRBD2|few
TGCGCCAGCAGCTTGGAGGCTAGCGGGGGATTCTACAATGAGCAGTTCTTC
CASSLEASGGFYNEQFF
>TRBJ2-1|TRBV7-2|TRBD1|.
TGTGCCAGCAGCTTAGGCACAGGGGGAACCTACAATGAGCAGTTCTTC
CASSLGTGGTYNEQFF
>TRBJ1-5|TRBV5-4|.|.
TGTGCCAGCAGAAACTTCTATAGCAATCAGCCCCAGCATTTT
CASRNFYSNQPQHF
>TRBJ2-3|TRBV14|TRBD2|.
TGTGCCAGCAGCCAAGATCTGGGACAGCGGGGGGGCCCAGATACGCAGTATTTT
CASSQDLGQRGGPDTQYF
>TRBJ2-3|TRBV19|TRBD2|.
TGTGCCAGTAGCCTGGGTCGGGGGGAGAGCACAGATACGCAGTATTTT
CASSLGRGESTDTQYF
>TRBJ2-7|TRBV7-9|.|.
TGTTCCAGCAGCCCCCCAGCAGGGAACCACGAGCAGTACTTC
CSSSPPAGNHEQYF
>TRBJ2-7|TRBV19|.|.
TGTGCCAGTAGTATTGGGGCAGGACGGCAGTACTTC
CASSIGAGRQYF
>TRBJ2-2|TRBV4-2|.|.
TGTGCCAGCAGCCAAGTAGGAGGGGCAGGGGGTTCCGGGGAGCTGTTTTTT
CASSQVGGAGGSGELFF
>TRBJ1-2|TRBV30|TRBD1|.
TGTGCCTGGAGTGTAGGACAGGGCTATGGCTACACCTTC
CAWSVGQGYGYTF
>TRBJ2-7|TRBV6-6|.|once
TGTGCCAGCAGTTATGTAGCTTTCTACGAGCAGTACTTC
CASSYVAFYEQYF
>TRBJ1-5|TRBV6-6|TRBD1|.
TGTGCCAGCACTAACAGGGGGCTTGGCAATCAGCCCCAGCATTTT
CASTNRGLGNQPQHF
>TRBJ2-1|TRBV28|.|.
TGTGCCAGCAGTTACACAGGGATCTCCTACAATGAGCAGTTCTTC
CASSYTGISYNEQFF
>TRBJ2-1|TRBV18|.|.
TGTGCCAGCTCACTCAACCGGGACTTCTTATACAATGAGCAGTTCTTC
CASSLNRDFLYNEQFF
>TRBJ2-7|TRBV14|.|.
TGTGCCAGCAGCCAAGCCAGGTTTGACGAGCAGTACTTC
CASSQARFDEQYF
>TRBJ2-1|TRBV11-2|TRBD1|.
TGTGCCAGCAGCGTCCGACAGGGGAACTACAATGAGCAGTTCTTC
CASSVRQGNYNEQFF
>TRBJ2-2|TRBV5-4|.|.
TGTGCCAGCAGCTTGGTTAGCGTGGGAACCGGGGAGCTGTTTTTT
CASSLVSVGTGELFF
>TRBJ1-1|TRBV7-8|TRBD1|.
TGTGCCAGCAGCTTAGAGAACAGGGGGACGAACACTGAAGCTTTCTTT
CASSLENRGTNTEAFF
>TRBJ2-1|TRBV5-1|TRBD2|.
TGCGCCAGCAGCTCAGGACTAGCGGGACCCCACAATGAGCAGTTCTTC
CASSSGLAGPHNEQFF
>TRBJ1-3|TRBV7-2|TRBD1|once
TGTGCCAGCAGCGCGACAGGGAGCTCTGGAAACACCATATATTTT
CASSATGSSGNTIYF
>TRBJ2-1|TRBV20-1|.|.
TGCAGTGCTAGATACGGTAATGAGCAGTTCTTC
CSARYGNEQFF
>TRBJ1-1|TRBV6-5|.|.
TGTGCCAGTTCCTACGCGGGGAACACTGAAGCTTTCTTT
CASSYAGNTEAFF
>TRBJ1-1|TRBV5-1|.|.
TGCGCCAGCCGCTTACCCGGATCGGGCACTGAAGCTTTCTTT
CASRLPGSGTEAFF
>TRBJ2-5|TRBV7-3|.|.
TGTGCCAGCAGCCCCCGGACAGCAGGGGACGAGACCCAGTACTTC
CASSPRTAGDETQYF
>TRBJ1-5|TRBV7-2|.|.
TGTGCCAGCAGCCCTGGGGGGAGGGGTGGGGGTCCCCAGCATTTT
CASSPGGRGGGPQHF
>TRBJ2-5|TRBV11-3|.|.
TGTGCCAGCTCTTCTCGGGAGACCCAGTACTTC
CASSSRETQYF
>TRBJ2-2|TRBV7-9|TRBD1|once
TGTGCCAGCAGACAGGGGTTATCCGGGGAGCTGTTTTTT
CASRQGLSGELFF
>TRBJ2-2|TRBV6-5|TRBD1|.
TGTGCCAGCAGTTACTCGCGGGCAGGGGGAGCCGGGGAGCTGTTTTTT
CASSYSRAGGAGELFF
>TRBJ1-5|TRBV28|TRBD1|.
TGTGCCAGCCTATCCACCGGGACAGCACTGTACCAGCATTTT
CASLSTGTALYQHF
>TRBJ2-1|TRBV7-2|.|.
TGTGCCAGCAGCTTTCCCGGGAGCAGAAACAATGAGCAGTTCTTC
CASSFPGSRNNEQFF
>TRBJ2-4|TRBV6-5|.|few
TGTGCCAGCAGCCCCGACAGGAAAAACATTCAGTACTTC
CASSPDRKNIQYF
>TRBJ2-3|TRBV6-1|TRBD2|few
TGTGCCAGCACTCGCGGGGGGGCCGCAGATACGCAGTATTTT
CASTRGGAADTQYF
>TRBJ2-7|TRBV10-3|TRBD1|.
TGTGCCATCACCCCGGGACAGGGGATCCTGGACGAGCAGTACTTC
CAITPGQGILDEQYF
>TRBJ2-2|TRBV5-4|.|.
TGTGCCAGCAGGTTTGCACAGGGGAACACCGGGGAGCTGTTTTTT
CASRFAQGNTGELFF
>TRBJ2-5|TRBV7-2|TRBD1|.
TGTGCCAGCAGCCCTGATTCGGGACAGGGGATGAAGACCCAGTACTTC
CASSPDSGQGMKTQYF
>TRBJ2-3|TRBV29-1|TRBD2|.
TGCAGCGTTGAAAGGCCTAGCGGGAGGCCAGATACGCAGTATTTT
CSVERPSGRPDTQYF
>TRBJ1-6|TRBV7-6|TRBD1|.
TGTGCCAGCAGCCCCTTACCCGGGACAGGGGGCAATTCACCCCTCCACTTT
CASSPLPGTGGNSPLHF
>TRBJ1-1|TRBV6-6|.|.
TGTGCCAGCAGTGACAGGCGGAACACTGAAGCTTTCTTT
CASSDRRNTEAFF
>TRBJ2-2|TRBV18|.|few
TGTGCCAGCTCACCGCAACAGGAAATCGGGGAGCTGTTTTTT
CASSPQQEIGELFF
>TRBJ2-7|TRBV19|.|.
TGTGCCAGTAGTATTAGGGGAGGAGAGATGACCTACGAGCAGTACTTC
CASSIRGGEMTYEQYF
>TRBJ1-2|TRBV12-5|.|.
TGTGCTAGTGGTTTAGGTCCCGGGTGGGACGTGGGAGGCTATGGCTACACCTTC
CASGLGPGWDVGGYGYTF
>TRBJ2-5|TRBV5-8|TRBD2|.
TGTGCCAGCAGCTCTCCTCCGAGGACTAGCGGGAGGGAGACCCAGTACTTC
CASSSPPRTSGRETQYF
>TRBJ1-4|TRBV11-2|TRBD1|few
TGTGCCAGCAGCTCCGGACAGGGAAAAAAACTGTTTTTT
CASSSGQGKKLFF
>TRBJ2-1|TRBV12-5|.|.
TGTGCTAGTGGTTTCTCCGGGAGCTCCTACAATGAGCAGTTCTTC
CASGFSGSSYNEQFF